Listed here are 25 T cell receptor beta chains from one sample, sequenced in a study of early T cells in non-severe SARS-CoV-2 infection. TCRdb processed the 5' RACE reads anew with MiXCR; each CDR3 protein has one entry. The sample includes around 60,000 distinct CDR3 sequences, less than 20% of them seen just once. The specimen was whole blood, collected at baseline. The receptor set was obtained from an adult who was a healthcare worker with PCR-confirmed SARS-CoV-2 infection or an uninfected control (not recorded which).

V usage is TRBV30 and J usage is TRBJ2-1; TRBD1 aligns across 8 bases. The germline V gene encodes CDR1 GTSNPN and CDR2 SVGIG (reference sequence). The CDR3 covers 16 residues. V dropped 3 bases and J dropped 7; count of bases not matched to a gene: 14. The CDR3 region has the DNA TGTGCCTGGAGCGGGGTCCCGACAGGGGAATTGAATGAGCAGTTCTTC. Protein sequence: CAWSGVPTGELNEQFF.

This clonotype was recorded at least ten times. The rearrangement links TRBV20-1 to TRBJ2-7; 10 bases are shared with TRBD1. Germline loops: CDR1 DFQATT, CDR2 SNEGSKA (reference sequence). The CDR3 runs to 17 residues. J lost 0 bases, V lost 3 bases, and 11 bases had no gene match. As DNA, the CDR3 is TGCAGTGCTAGCGGGACAGGGGTAGTCGGGGGCTCCTACGAGCAGTACTTC. It encodes CSASGTGVVGGSYEQYF.

This chain links TRBV12-5 with TRBJ1-1, with D unresolved. This CDR3 region has 14 residues. V was cut by 9 bases and J by 1 base, with 15 bases left in between. Germline lookup yields CDR1 LGHNT and CDR2 FRNRAP. The DNA of the CDR3 is TGTGCTAGCTCTTGGGGAGGACCGAACACTGAAGCTTTCTTT. Its protein product is CASSWGGPNTEAFF.

In its sample, this clonotype was seen a few times. The J gene is TRBJ2-5, the V gene TRBV2, with 9 bases matching TRBD1. CDR1 is SNHLY, CDR2 FYNNEI, per germline. This CDR3 region has 13 residues. The ends lost 6 bases at V and 5 bases at J; junction bases unmatched: 4. This CDR3 reads CASRQGALETQYF. Here the CDR3 DNA reads TGTGCCAGCAGACAGGGGGCTCTGGAGACCCAGTACTTC. The full variable domain, with the rest looked up from reference TRBV2 and TRBJ2-5, is EPEVTQTPSHQVTQMGQEVILRCVPISNHLYFYWYRQILGQKVEFLVSFYNNEISEKSEIFDDQFSVERPDGSNFTLKIRSTKLEDSAMYFCASRQGALETQYFGPGTRLLVL.

In DNA, the CDR3 is TGTGCCAGCAGTAGCGGGAACACCGGGGAGCTGTTTTTT. Translation gives CASSSGNTGELFF. The V and J genes are TRBV6-4 and TRBJ2-2; a weak D match, TRBD2 (5 bases). Looked up from germline, CDR1 is MRHNA and CDR2 is SNTAGT. The CDR3 has 13 residues. Trimming cost V 5 bases and J 1 base, with 5 bases left between them.

The sample holds a few counts of this clonotype. The V gene is TRBV29-1, the J gene TRBJ2-1; 10 bases are a match to TRBD1. V lost 7 bases to trimming and J lost 8 bases; unmatched junction nucleotides: 8. Looked up from germline, CDR1 is SQVTM and CDR2 is ANQGSEA. The CDR3 runs to 13 residues. The CDR3 spells CSARIGTGDEQFF. CDR3 in DNA: TGCAGCGCCCGTATCGGGACAGGGGATGAGCAGTTCTTC.

This clonotype was observed a few times. V and J are TRBV20-1 and TRBJ1-6, with D perhaps TRBD1 (6 bases). V shed 3 bases and J shed 5 bases, with 11 bases lying between them. The CDR3 sequence is 14 residues long. Looked up from germline, CDR1 is DFQATT and CDR2 is SNEGSKA (reference sequence). CDR3 sequence reads: CSASTAGDNSPLHF. In nucleotides, the CDR3 is TGCAGTGCTAGTACCGCAGGGGATAATTCACCCCTCCACTTT.

In this sample, this clonotype turned up many times. The chain employs TRBV11-1 and TRBJ1-4, with D unresolved. Germline lookup yields CDR1 SGHAT and CDR2 FQDESV (reference sequence). Between the trimmed V and J ends, which lost 4 bases and 11 bases, there was a span of 20 bases. The CDR3 runs to 15 residues. The CDR3 loop is CASSSAENPTWKLFF. DNA for the CDR3: TGTGCCAGCAGCTCGGCGGAAAACCCGACTTGGAAACTGTTTTTT.

The V and J genes are TRBV12-3 or TRBV12-4 and TRBJ2-7; 8 positions agree with TRBD1. V dropped 6 bases and J dropped 6; count of bases not matched to a gene: 10. The CDR3 is 14 amino acids. The CDR3 nucleotides are TGTGCCAGCAGCCTTTTGGCAGGGGGCAGCGAGCAGTACTTC. Encoded protein: CASSLLAGGSEQYF.

The CDR3 region has the DNA TGTGCCAGCAGCTCCGGGACCCACCACAGCTACGAGCAGTACTTC. This codes for CASSSGTHHSYEQYF. The gene calls are TRBV7-2 and TRBJ2-7, with D perhaps assigned TRBD1 or TRBD2 (5 bases each). The germline V and J ends were trimmed by 4 bases and 3 bases, with 16 bases remaining between them. The CDR3 spans 15 residues. Looked up from germline, CDR1 is SGHTA and CDR2 is FQGNSA.

This chain connects TRBV28 to TRBJ1-6, with D maybe TRBD1 (5 bases). Trimming took 5 bases from V and 9 from J, leaving 11 bases between them. Per the germline V gene, CDR1 is MDHEN and CDR2 is SYDVKM. The CDR3 sequence is 13 residues long. This chain's CDR3 is CASSDFTGSPLHF. The CDR3 DNA follows: TGTGCCAGCAGTGACTTTACAGGTTCACCCCTCCACTTT.

This chain uses TRBV29-1 with TRBJ2-7; D uncertain. CDR1 is SQVTM and CDR2 is ANQGSEA in the germline V gene. The CDR3 runs to 11 residues. The V end was cut by 4 bases, the J end by 1 base, with 5 bases between. CDR3 coding DNA: TGCAGCGTTGTTGTTTCCTACGAGCAGTACTTC. Translated, it gives CSVVVSYEQYF.

This CDR3 is CASSLFSTGNQPQHF. CDR3 DNA sequence: TGTGCCAGCAGTTTATTTAGCACCGGCAATCAGCCCCAGCATTTT. The chain couples TRBV28 to TRBJ1-5; D gene ambiguous. Germline CDR1 and CDR2: MDHEN and SYDVKM. V shed 1 base and J shed 2 bases, with 9 bases lying between them. This CDR3 comprises 15 residues.

This clonotype has only a few counts. The genes are TRBV20-1 and TRBJ2-7; 10 bases are shared with TRBD2. There are 14 residues in the CDR3. Trimming removed 2 bases from V and 5 bases from J; junction bases left unmatched: 6. Germline V CDR1 and CDR2: DFQATT, SNEGSKA (reference sequence). In DNA form, the CDR3 reads TGCAGTGCTAGAACTACTAGCGGGAACCACGAGCAGTACTTC. Its protein product is CSARTTSGNHEQYF.

This rearrangement joins TRBV12-5 to TRBJ2-7; D call uncertain. The length of the CDR3 is 12 residues. Germline V gene data show CDR1 as LGHNT and CDR2 as FRNRAP. V dropped 5 bases and J dropped 0 bases, with 5 bases sitting between them. The CDR3 DNA sequence: TGTGCTAGTGGTCCGAACTCCTACGAGCAGTACTTC. Its translation is CASGPNSYEQYF.

This clonotype was seen at least ten times. The chain recombines TRBV12-3 or TRBV12-4 with TRBJ1-1, with 9 bases fitting TRBD1. CDR3 length: 13 amino acids. J was trimmed by 1 base and V by 6 bases; bases with no gene match: 0. The chain's CDR3 is CASRGQGNTEAFF. In DNA form, the CDR3 reads TGTGCCAGCAGGGGACAGGGGAACACTGAAGCTTTCTTT.

A few counts support this clonotype. The chain has TRBV25-1 and TRBJ2-2, with 9 bases lining up with TRBD2. This CDR3 is 17 amino acids long. V dropped 3 bases and J dropped 1; count of bases not matched to a gene: 6. Looked up from germline, CDR1 is MGHDK and CDR2 is SYGVNS. The CDR3: CASSDARLAENTGELFF. In DNA, the CDR3 is TGTGCCAGCAGTGATGCCCGACTAGCGGAGAACACCGGGGAGCTGTTTTTT.

The chain couples TRBV7-9 to TRBJ2-1; 7 bases map to TRBD2. CDR1 and CDR2 (germline): SEHNR, FQNEAQ (reference sequence). The CDR3 is 15 amino acids. V lost 3 bases to trimming and J lost 7 bases; unmatched junction nucleotides: 9. CDR3 sequence: CASSFGGRATNEQFF. CDR3 nucleotides: TGTGCCAGCAGCTTTGGTGGGAGGGCCACGAATGAGCAGTTCTTC.

This clonotype has just a few counts. The chain has TRBV6-2 or TRBV6-3 and TRBJ1-2, with D unresolved. Germline V gene sequence: CDR1 MNHEY, CDR2 SVGEGT. V lost 2 bases and J lost 7, with 14 bases in between. The CDR3 consists of 14 residues. In nucleotides, the CDR3 is TGTGCCAGCAGTTACCAATCCTCGAGCGGTGGCTACACCTTC. This translates into CASSYQSSSGGYTF.

The rearrangement joins TRBV29-1 to TRBJ2-2; TRBD2 is a possible D gene (7 bases). The V gene's germline CDR1 is SQVTM and CDR2 ANQGSEA. This CDR3 has 14 residues. Trimming stripped 6 bases from V and 1 base from J, with 12 bases between. The CDR3 loop is CSVYREGNTGELFF. CDR3 DNA: TGCAGCGTGTACAGGGAGGGGAACACCGGGGAGCTGTTTTTT.

This clonotype is termed large. The rearrangement links TRBV5-4 to TRBJ1-2; D is ambiguous. The CDR3 is 15 amino acids. CDR1 SGHNT and CDR2 YYREEE come from the germline V gene (reference sequence). The V gene lost 4 bases and the J gene lost 3 bases, with 16 bases spanning the gap. The CDR3: CASSHRTGIDYGYTF. The CDR3 DNA follows: TGTGCCAGCAGCCATAGGACGGGGATAGACTATGGCTACACCTTC.

CDR3 sequence (DNA): TGTGCCAGCCGAGCGGGTAGCTCCTACAATGAGCAGTTCTTC. As protein: CASRAGSSYNEQFF. The chain is built from TRBV2 and TRBJ2-1; the D gene is possibly TRBD2 (6 bases). With 8 bases removed from V and 0 bases from J, the gap between germline ends came to 11 bases. This CDR3 is 14 amino acids long. Germline CDR1 and CDR2: SNHLY and FYNNEI.

This clonotype has only a few counts. This chain connects TRBV7-9 to TRBJ2-7; possible D gene TRBD1, 6 bases. Germline assignment: CDR1 SEHNR and CDR2 FQNEAQ (reference sequence). Trimming pared 5 bases from V and 3 bases from J, leaving 14 bases between. The CDR3 is made up of 14 amino acids. CDR3 sequence reads: CASSHKGQFYEQYF. CDR3 DNA sequence: TGTGCCAGCAGCCACAAAGGACAGTTCTACGAGCAGTACTTC.

This clonotype was seen more than once but under ten times. V is TRBV29-1 and J is TRBJ2-7; D perhaps matches TRBD1 (7 bases). In germline, CDR1 is SQVTM, CDR2 ANQGSEA. V lost 4 bases, J lost 6 bases, and 13 bases lay in between. The CDR3 loop spans 12 amino acids. The CDR3 DNA is TGCAGCGTTGTGCGGGACAGTTTCGAGCAGTACTTC. Residues: CSVVRDSFEQYF.

This clonotype was observed a few times. The chain employs TRBV20-1 and TRBJ1-4; D is unclear. Deletions cut 0 bases from V and 8 bases from J, with 13 bases between. Germline lookup yields CDR1 DFQATT and CDR2 SNEGSKA (reference sequence). This CDR3 has 14 residues. The CDR3 DNA reads TGCAGTGCTAGAGATGCAGGTTATTGGGAAAAACTGTTTTTT. It encodes CSARDAGYWEKLFF.